This T cell receptor (beta chain) is drawn from a study of spatial heterogeneity in lung cancer. Study details: Detection consistently captured more beta-chain sequences than alpha-chain sequences. Within raw reads, each unique TCR and UMI combination appeared on average more than ten times.

Sample time point: sample taken at primary tumor resection. The input material, whole RNA from tumor, nontumor lung or frozen PBMC, was sequenced unsorted. Samples came from roughly 70 TRACERx patients with untreated early-stage lung cancer. Trimming took off 6 bases at V and 1 base at J, with 19 bases between the two ends. Germline V lookup: CDR1 DFQATT, CDR2 SNEGSKA (reference sequence). The CDR3 length is 17 residues. Every TCR cDNA molecule bore its own unique molecular identifier. TCRdb fed the 5' RACE reads into MiXCR, producing one record per CDR3 protein. The data contain roughly 15,000 distinct CDR3 sequences, 7.5% to 8.5% of them singletons. This clonotype was found a few times.

The receptor was derived from a female donor with early-stage non-small cell lung cancer. This chain links TRBV20-1 with TRBJ2-6, with D possibly TRBD1 on 6 matching bases. The sequencing here drew on PBMCs, taken at surgery. For the CDR3, the DNA is TGCAGTGCAATCGCCGGGACACCATTATCTGGGGCCAACGTCCTGACTTTC. Its translation is CSAIAGTPLSGANVLTF.